The rows below give T cell receptor beta chains drawn from one sample of a study of blood T cell repertoires in COVID-19. Clones were read by immunoSEQ multiplex PCR, and TCRdb kept only the in-frame ones, dropping some. The table has over 350,000 clones, 70% to 90% seen once. The sample was PBMCs or T cells enriched from blood (not recorded which). Source of these receptors: a woman younger than 30 with acute COVID-19. The CDR3 runs from the conserved cysteine through the conserved F or W. D genes are given only for firm matches. Size values are once, few and many counts, or a class for expanded clones, and some rows have none.

D gene: TRBD1
clone size: .
J gene: TRBJ2-7
V gene: TRBV19
CDR3 DNA: TGTGCCAGCGGGGACAGGTACGAGCAGTACTTC
CDR3 protein: CASGDRYEQYF

D gene: .
clone size: .
J gene: TRBJ2-1
V gene: TRBV20-1
CDR3 DNA: TGCAGTGCTAGTCGGGCGGGGTTCTCCTACAATGAGCAGTTCTTC
CDR3 protein: CSASRAGFSYNEQFF

D gene: TRBD2
clone size: .
J gene: TRBJ2-1
V gene: TRBV18
CDR3 DNA: TGTGCCAGCTCAGGGACTAGCGGGAGGGACGAGCAGTTCTTC
CDR3 protein: CASSGTSGRDEQFF

D gene: TRBD1
clone size: .
J gene: TRBJ1-5
V gene: TRBV27
CDR3 DNA: TGTGCCAGCAGTTTATCGGGACAGGGGGCCTTTCAGCCCCAGCATTTT
CDR3 protein: CASSLSGQGAFQPQHF

D gene: .
clone size: .
J gene: TRBJ1-1
V gene: TRBV27
CDR3 DNA: TGTGCCAGCAGTTTACAGGGATTACCGAACACTGAAGCTTTCTTT
CDR3 protein: CASSLQGLPNTEAFF

D gene: TRBD2
clone size: many
J gene: TRBJ2-7
V gene: TRBV3-1/TRBV3-2
CDR3 DNA: TGTGCCAGCAGCCAAGACCTGGGGGGGACCCCCGAGCAGTACTTC
CDR3 protein: CASSQDLGGTPEQYF

D gene: TRBD2
clone size: once
J gene: TRBJ2-1
V gene: TRBV27
CDR3 DNA: TGTGCCAGCAGTTTAGCTAGCGGGAGTATAAATGAGCAGTTCTTC
CDR3 protein: CASSLASGSINEQFF

D gene: TRBD1
clone size: .
J gene: TRBJ1-5
V gene: TRBV28
CDR3 DNA: TGTGCCAGCAGCAGGGGACAGTTAAATCAGCCCCAGCATTTT
CDR3 protein: CASSRGQLNQPQHF

D gene: .
clone size: few
J gene: TRBJ1-1
V gene: TRBV7-9
CDR3 DNA: TGTGCCAGCAGCTTAGAACAGGGACAACAGGCTTTCTTT
CDR3 protein: CASSLEQGQQAFF

D gene: .
clone size: few
J gene: TRBJ1-4
V gene: TRBV3-1/TRBV3-2
CDR3 DNA: TGTGCCAGCAGCCTTCAGGGTGCAACTAATGAAAAACTGTTTTTT
CDR3 protein: CASSLQGATNEKLFF

D gene: .
clone size: .
J gene: TRBJ1-5
V gene: TRBV28
CDR3 DNA: TGTGCCAGCAGTTCCGTTGGAGATAGCAATCAGCCCCAGCATTTT
CDR3 protein: CASSSVGDSNQPQHF

D gene: TRBD1
clone size: .
J gene: TRBJ2-7
V gene: TRBV18
CDR3 DNA: TGTGCCAGCTCACGAGGGACAGGGGCATACGAGCAGTACTTC
CDR3 protein: CASSRGTGAYEQYF

D gene: .
clone size: few
J gene: TRBJ2-7
V gene: TRBV20-1
CDR3 DNA: TGCAGTGCCAGGGAAACCTACGAGCAGTACTTC
CDR3 protein: CSARETYEQYF

D gene: .
clone size: .
J gene: TRBJ1-3
V gene: TRBV7-2
CDR3 DNA: TGTGCCAGCAGCCCTAGGGGGAGCCGAAACACCATATATTTT
CDR3 protein: CASSPRGSRNTIYF

D gene: TRBD2
clone size: .
J gene: TRBJ2-3
V gene: TRBV7-2
CDR3 DNA: TGTGCCAGCAGCCCCGGGACTAGCGGGAGAACAGATACGCAGTATTTT
CDR3 protein: CASSPGTSGRTDTQYF

D gene: TRBD2
clone size: few
J gene: TRBJ2-3
V gene: TRBV4-1
CDR3 DNA: TGCGCCAGCAGCCAAGATCGCAGCGGGGGGGCTGCGCAGTATTTT
CDR3 protein: CASSQDRSGGAAQYF

D gene: .
clone size: .
J gene: TRBJ2-6
V gene: TRBV11-2
CDR3 DNA: TGTGCCAGCAGCTTAGATCCGGGCTCTGGGGCCAACGTCCTGACTTTC
CDR3 protein: CASSLDPGSGANVLTF

D gene: .
clone size: .
J gene: TRBJ1-5
V gene: TRBV6-5
CDR3 DNA: TGTGCCAGCTCCCCGACAGGAGGAAGCAATCAGCCCCAGCATTTT
CDR3 protein: CASSPTGGSNQPQHF

D gene: TRBD2
clone size: .
J gene: TRBJ2-7
V gene: TRBV7-8
CDR3 DNA: TGTGCCAGCAGCCTGGGACTAGAACGGGGCGAGCAGTACTTC
CDR3 protein: CASSLGLERGEQYF

D gene: TRBD2
clone size: .
J gene: TRBJ2-3
V gene: TRBV2
CDR3 DNA: TGTGCCAGCAGTGAAATCCTAGCGGGAGCGACAGATACGCAGTATTTT
CDR3 protein: CASSEILAGATDTQYF

D gene: .
clone size: .
J gene: TRBJ2-5
V gene: TRBV7-3
CDR3 DNA: TGTGCCAGCAGCTTACGAGCAGGTCCAGAGACCCAGTACTTC
CDR3 protein: CASSLRAGPETQYF

D gene: .
clone size: .
J gene: TRBJ2-7
V gene: TRBV5-1
CDR3 DNA: TGCGCCAGCAGCGAGGAGTCGGGCGAGCAGTACTTC
CDR3 protein: CASSEESGEQYF

D gene: TRBD2
clone size: once
J gene: TRBJ2-3
V gene: TRBV5-4
CDR3 DNA: TGTGCCAGCAGCGACGGACTAGCGGGCCGCCCTAGCACAGATACGCAGTATTTT
CDR3 protein: CASSDGLAGRPSTDTQYF

D gene: .
clone size: few
J gene: TRBJ1-5
V gene: TRBV15
CDR3 DNA: TGTGCCACCAGCAGTCCTACGGGGATCCGGCAGCCCCAGCATTTT
CDR3 protein: CATSSPTGIRQPQHF

D gene: TRBD2
clone size: .
J gene: TRBJ2-1
V gene: TRBV5-4
CDR3 DNA: TGTGCCAGCAGCTCCGAGCGGGGGGGCGGGAATGAGCAGTTCTTC
CDR3 protein: CASSSERGGGNEQFF

D gene: TRBD2
clone size: .
J gene: TRBJ2-5
V gene: TRBV10-3
CDR3 DNA: TGTGCCATCAGTGGCACTAGCGGGGGGATAAGTGGGGAGACCCAGTACTTC
CDR3 protein: CAISGTSGGISGETQYF

D gene: .
clone size: .
J gene: TRBJ1-5
V gene: TRBV7-9
CDR3 DNA: TGTGCCAGCAGCTATGGGGGACCGGGGGGCAATCAGCCCCAGCATTTT
CDR3 protein: CASSYGGPGGNQPQHF

D gene: TRBD1
clone size: .
J gene: TRBJ2-3
V gene: TRBV27
CDR3 DNA: TGTGCCAGTACGGACAGGGCCAGCACAGATACGCAGTATTTT
CDR3 protein: CASTDRASTDTQYF

D gene: .
clone size: .
J gene: TRBJ2-5
V gene: TRBV10-2
CDR3 DNA: TGCGCCAGCAGAAGAGGGGGGGAAGTCCAAGAGACCCAGTACTTC
CDR3 protein: CASRRGGEVQETQYF

D gene: .
clone size: .
J gene: TRBJ2-3
V gene: TRBV10-1
CDR3 DNA: TGCGCCAGCAGTCCTCGCACAGATACGCAGTATTTT
CDR3 protein: CASSPRTDTQYF

D gene: TRBD1
clone size: .
J gene: TRBJ1-5
V gene: TRBV6-5
CDR3 DNA: TGTGCCAGCAGTTACTCGAGGGGGCTCAATCAGCCCCAGCATTTT
CDR3 protein: CASSYSRGLNQPQHF

D gene: .
clone size: .
J gene: TRBJ1-1
V gene: TRBV7-8
CDR3 DNA: TGTGCCAGCAGCTTAGCTCGCATAAGGGGTTACGGGAACACTGAAGCTTTCTTT
CDR3 protein: CASSLARIRGYGNTEAFF

D gene: TRBD2
clone size: .
J gene: TRBJ2-4
V gene: TRBV27
CDR3 DNA: TGTGCCAGCAGTTTGGGGGGGGATTGGAAAAACATTCAGTACTTC
CDR3 protein: CASSLGGDWKNIQYF

D gene: .
clone size: once
J gene: TRBJ2-1
V gene: TRBV9
CDR3 DNA: TGTGCCAGCAGCGGCCAACTTACAGGGAGCTCCTACAATGAGCAGTTCTTC
CDR3 protein: CASSGQLTGSSYNEQFF

D gene: .
clone size: once
J gene: TRBJ2-7
V gene: TRBV29-1
CDR3 DNA: TGCAGCGGGGCGCCCGGGCAGGGAGGCGAGCAGTACTTC
CDR3 protein: CSGAPGQGGEQYF

D gene: .
clone size: .
J gene: TRBJ1-2
V gene: TRBV3-1/TRBV3-2
CDR3 DNA: TGTGCCAGCAGCCAAGATCGGGAAGACTCGCCCGTTTCCTATGGCTACACCTTC
CDR3 protein: CASSQDREDSPVSYGYTF

D gene: .
clone size: .
J gene: TRBJ2-6
V gene: TRBV4-1
CDR3 DNA: TGCGCCAGCAGCCCTCGGTTAGCTGGGGCCAACGTCCTGACTTTC
CDR3 protein: CASSPRLAGANVLTF

D gene: .
clone size: few
J gene: TRBJ1-3
V gene: TRBV7-2
CDR3 DNA: TGTGCCAGCAGCTTGGGAGAGCCCGTCGGAAACACCATATATTTT
CDR3 protein: CASSLGEPVGNTIYF

D gene: .
clone size: few
J gene: TRBJ1-1
V gene: TRBV5-1
CDR3 DNA: TGCGCCAGCAGCTTGGAAGGACAGTGGGCCACTGAAGCTTTCTTT
CDR3 protein: CASSLEGQWATEAFF

D gene: TRBD2
clone size: .
J gene: TRBJ2-7
V gene: TRBV6-5
CDR3 DNA: TGTGCCAGCACCCGGGGGGAGACCTACGAGCAGTACTTC
CDR3 protein: CASTRGETYEQYF

D gene: .
clone size: .
J gene: TRBJ2-1
V gene: TRBV14
CDR3 DNA: TGTGCCAGCAGCCAAGATGCAGGGTTCAATGAGCAGTTCTTC
CDR3 protein: CASSQDAGFNEQFF

D gene: TRBD2
clone size: .
J gene: TRBJ2-5
V gene: TRBV7-8
CDR3 DNA: TGTGCCAGCAGCTTACGACTAGCGGGAACTTTAGGCCAAGAGACCCAGTACTTC
CDR3 protein: CASSLRLAGTLGQETQYF

D gene: .
clone size: .
J gene: TRBJ2-7
V gene: TRBV4-3
CDR3 DNA: TGCGCCAGCAGCACCCGACAGTCCTACGAGCAGTACTTC
CDR3 protein: CASSTRQSYEQYF

D gene: TRBD1
clone size: .
J gene: TRBJ1-1
V gene: TRBV10-3
CDR3 DNA: TGTGCCATCCGTACAGGGGTAGGCATGAACACTGAAGCTTTCTTT
CDR3 protein: CAIRTGVGMNTEAFF